The 3 T cell receptor beta chains given below trace back to one sample, sequenced in a study of blood T cell repertoires in COVID-19. The method was immunoSEQ multiplex PCR; TCRdb's version includes in-frame clones alone and lacks a portion of them. The data hold approximately 200,000 clones, with 65% to 85% observed a single time. Sequenced sample: PBMCs or T cells enriched from blood (not recorded which). These receptors were collected from a man in his forties or fifties who had recovered from COVID-19.

CDR3 protein: CASSQVILGGTEAFF. CDR3 in DNA: TGTGCCAGCAGCCAAGTAATTCTGGGGGGCACTGAAGCTTTCTTT. The V call is TRBV3-1 (or the pseudogene TRBV3-2), the J call TRBJ1-1; tentative D call: TRBD1 (5 bases). The CDR3 is 15 amino acids. Per the germline V gene, CDR1 is LGHDT and CDR2 is YNNKEL (reference sequence). Trimming shortened V by 1 base and J by 4 bases, and 13 bases separated the two germline ends.

This clone was picked up a small number of times. The rearrangement joins TRBV28 to TRBJ2-1; 8 bases are shared with TRBD1. The CDR3 contains 15 residues. V lost 3 bases, J lost 8 bases, and 9 bases stayed unmatched. CDR1 MDHEN and CDR2 SYDVKM come from the germline V gene. The CDR3, as DNA: TGTGCCAGCAGTTTTGCAGGGGGCAGGATGTATGAGCAGTTCTTC. This gives the protein CASSFAGGRMYEQFF.

The CDR3 protein is CASSPFGQGSEKLFF. DNA for the CDR3: TGTGCCAGCAGTCCCTTTGGACAGGGTAGTGAAAAACTGTTTTTT. The chain employs TRBV27 and TRBJ1-4; 8 positions match TRBD1. V shed 5 bases and J 7 bases; nucleotides not matched to a gene: 9. The CDR3 extends over 15 amino acids. Germline assignment: CDR1 MNHEY and CDR2 SMNVEV (reference sequence).